The 8 T cell receptor beta chains given below trace back to one sample, sequenced in a study of blood T cell repertoires in COVID-19 (dated by TCRdb to 2018 to 2021). Libraries were made using the immunoSEQ multiplex PCR assay. TCRdb provides this immuneACCESS table in a form limited to in-frame rearrangements. Some clones are lacking; in checked studies, under half of them reflect an unresolved V gene, and why the rest are absent is not known. The table for this sample lists approximately 300,000 clones; roughly nine tenths of them were counted only once. Around 2.4% of the sample lies in the top ten. Sequencing was carried out using PBMCs or T cells enriched from blood (not recorded which). The receptors come from a woman under 30 who had recovered from COVID-19.

This clone was detected once. The chain employs TRBV4-3 and TRBJ1-1; 11 bases agree with TRBD1. CDR1 and CDR2 from the germline V gene are LGHNA and YSLEER. With 4 bases clipped from V and 5 bases from J, the junction kept 3 bases outside the gene matches. The CDR3 totals 14 residues. CDR3 nucleotide sequence: TGCGCCAGCAGCCCGGACAGGGGGCTTACTGAAGCTTTCTTT. Its translation is CASSPDRGLTEAFF.

The CDR3 nucleotides are TGCAGCGTTGAAGAGGCCTCCGGGACAGTCTCCGAAACTGGCTACACCTTC. This codes for CSVEEASGTVSETGYTF. The gene calls are TRBV29-1 and TRBJ1-2, with 7 positions matching TRBD1. The CDR3 runs to 17 residues. Germline V lookup: CDR1 SQVTM, CDR2 ANQGSEA. The V gene end was trimmed by 0 bases and the J gene end by 7 bases; junction bases not matched to a gene: 17.

The chain combines TRBV5-5 with TRBJ2-1; 12 bases line up with TRBD2. The CDR3 runs 19 residues. The V gene end was trimmed by 2 bases and the J gene end by 0 bases; junction bases not matched to a gene: 9. CDR1 and CDR2 (germline): SGHKS, YYEKEE (reference sequence). The CDR3, as DNA: TGTGCCAGCAGCTTTTCGGGACTAGCGGGCCCGATCTCCTACAATGAGCAGTTCTTC. It yields the protein CASSFSGLAGPISYNEQFF.

This chain joins TRBV5-1 and TRBJ1-1, with 7 bases aligning to TRBD1. With 1 base clipped from V and 5 bases from J, the junction kept 5 bases outside the gene matches. Germline V CDR1 and CDR2: SGHRS, YFSETQ. CDR3 length: 14 amino acids. CDR3 nucleotide sequence: TGCGCCAGCAGCTTGTTAGGGGGCGGGACTGAAGCTTTCTTT. The encoded protein is CASSLLGGGTEAFF.

V and J are TRBV13 and TRBJ2-7; a possible D gene is TRBD2 (10 bases). V shed 5 bases and J shed 1 base, with 27 bases lying between them. The CDR3 consists of 19 residues. The germline CDR1 and CDR2 sequences are PRHDT and FYEKMQ (reference sequence). DNA of the CDR3: TGTGCCAGCAGCAGGGACAGGGTAGGTTCTAGCGGGAGTTCCTACGAGCAGTACTTC. Its protein product is CASSRDRVGSSGSSYEQYF.

V usage is TRBV9 and J usage is TRBJ1-2, with 10 bases aligning to TRBD1. Per the germline V gene, CDR1 is SGDLS and CDR2 is YYNGEE. The CDR3 has 14 residues. V shed 4 bases and J 4 bases; nucleotides not matched to a gene: 4. The CDR3 sequence is CASSLTGGGYGYTF. For the CDR3, the DNA is TGTGCCAGCAGCCTGACAGGGGGCGGCTATGGCTACACCTTC.

The V and J genes are TRBV2 and TRBJ1-1; D unresolved. Trimming removed 4 bases at V and 0 bases at J, with 9 bases between. The germline CDR1 and CDR2 sequences are SNHLY and FYNNEI. The CDR3 runs to 14 residues. The CDR3 sequence: CASSASRLNTEAFF. CDR3 sequence (DNA): TGTGCCAGCAGTGCGTCCAGGTTGAACACTGAAGCTTTCTTT. Full variable domain (missing parts from reference TRBV2 and TRBJ1-1): EPEVTQTPSHQVTQMGQEVILRCVPISNHLYFYWYRQILGQKVEFLVSFYNNEISEKSEIFDDQFSVERPDGSNFTLKIRSTKLEDSAMYFCASSASRLNTEAFFGQGTRLTVV.

The genes are TRBV11-3 and TRBJ2-3, with D maybe TRBD2 (6 bases). V dropped 5 bases and J dropped 0 bases, with 24 bases sitting between them. Looked up from germline, CDR1 is SGHNT and CDR2 is YENEEA. The CDR3 extends over 19 amino acids. The CDR3 nucleotides read TGTGCCAGCAGCCACGCCCCCCCTCTAGCGAGACCTAGCACAGATACGCAGTATTTT. Its translation is CASSHAPPLARPSTDTQYF.